This T cell receptor beta chain was retrieved from a study of STAT5B mutations in CD4+ large granular lymphocyte leukemia. The germline V and J ends were trimmed by 6 bases and 0 bases, with 13 bases remaining between them. CDR1 and CDR2 from the germline V gene are SGHRS and YFSETQ. The CDR3 length is 15 residues. The repertoire was sequenced with immunoSEQ multiplex PCR; TCRdb's copy has only in-frame clones and lacks some. The table records over 20,000 clones, about 76% of them present only once. The V call is TRBV5-1, the J call TRBJ1-3; no firm D call. The TCR comes from a human donor in good health. Sequenced: CD4+ T cells from blood buffy coats. For the CDR3, the DNA is TGCGCCAGCACCAAGGACGTATACTCTGGAAACACCATATATTTT. This codes for CASTKDVYSGNTIYF.